This T cell receptor beta chain was obtained from a study of cytomegalovirus exposure and HLA in healthy donors. Donors sampled were nominally healthy, though unrecorded immune exposures were likely. The study, taken as a whole, reports: Most CMV-associated TCR beta chains were later found to appear HLA-restricted. Associated with cytomegalovirus, according to the listing, were some 180 TCR beta chains. By HLA locus, TCR association rates varied in a later analysis, with DRB1 showing the most and HLA-C the fewest.

Comment on this clone: Its antigen is undetermined.

Primers: 60 Vbeta forward and 13 Jbeta reverse. The assay was immunoSEQ multiplex PCR, and TCRdb's table has in-frame clones only and misses some. The top ten hold about 13% of the sample, which has roughly 180,000 clones, just under 80% seen once. This CDR3 spans 14 amino acids. Unmatched junction bases numbered 13, after V lost 6 bases and J lost 8 bases. The V gene's germline CDR1 is SGHRS and CDR2 YFSETQ. The chain couples TRBV5-1 to TRBJ1-2; the match to TRBD1 covers 7 bases. The sample was PBMCs. The receptor comes from a woman aged 45-65 years in good health and CMV-seropositive. Here the CDR3 reads CASTLSDRVDGYTF. CDR3 in DNA: TGCGCCAGCACGCTTTCCGACAGGGTGGACGGCTACACCTTC.